This TCR beta chain was sequenced in a study of blood T cell repertoires in COVID-19. Across the whole study: In each case, the material was cDNA or gDNA derived from T cells, B-cell-depleted T cells, or PBMCs.

The germline V gene has CDR1 MNHEY and CDR2 SVGAGI. The V and J ends lost 3 bases and 5 bases respectively, with 7 bases between them. The CDR3 loop spans 13 amino acids. Original handling: Estimation of nucleated cell counts was performed using reference gene primer amplification. Profiling relied on immunoSEQ multiplex PCR, and the TCRdb table lists in-frame clones only, not all of them. V, J and clone size are those of that table, while D and trimming were read from the DNA. Of about 64,000 clones listed, around 83% are singletons. The sequence derives from a woman aged 60-75 years with acute or convalescent COVID-19. The V and J genes are TRBV6-5 and TRBJ2-2; D is ambiguous. The sequenced material came from peripheral blood. CDR3 in amino acids: CASSYPVTGELFF. CDR3 DNA: TGTGCCAGCAGTTATCCTGTGACCGGGGAGCTGTTTTTT.